This is a list of T cell receptor beta chains from one sample in a study of T cell repertoires in cytomegalovirus infection. TCRdb recomputed calls from the reads with MiXCR, one row per CDR3 protein. This repertoire shows approximately 630,000 distinct CDR3 sequences, about 24% found once; its top ten account for 8%. Sequencing used CD8+ T cells from PBMCs. The receptor set was obtained from a human donor in good health (CMV status not recorded). Some clones in this sample may be carry-over from other donors' samples. CDR3s leave out the opening cysteine and the closing phenylalanine or tryptophan.

cdr3_length	v_call	j_call	cdr3_aa
10	TRBV5-6	TRBJ1-6	ASSTGYSPLH
14	TRBV6-5	TRBJ2-1	ASSYTGTGIYNEQF
10	TRBV7-2	TRBJ2-1	ASSYDRNEQF
11	TRBV29-1	TRBJ2-7	SVKTGDLREQY
14	TRBV4-1	TRBJ2-3	ASSQDPGTGTDTQY
12	TRBV27	TRBJ2-3	ASRREGGTDTQY
11	TRBV28	TRBJ2-5	ASRREGIETQY
15	TRBV5-4	TRBJ2-3	ASSSSFRDRVENTQY
12	TRBV6-5	TRBJ1-1	ASSYPGTGTEAF
12	TRBV7-2	TRBJ1-5	ASSLGGLYQPQH
12	TRBV2	TRBJ2-7	ASTLAGGHDEQY
14	TRBV20-1	TRBJ2-5	SATNSLAGLQETQY
14	TRBV12-3/TRBV12-4	TRBJ2-1	ASSSPDRGNYNEQF
15	TRBV14	TRBJ2-3	ASSQENTGGPTDTQY
15	TRBV20-1	TRBJ1-2	SARVHAQRTGLVGYT
11	TRBV2	TRBJ2-3	ASEASDTDTQY
14	TRBV14	TRBJ2-6	ASSQDQSSGANVLT
15	TRBV12-3/TRBV12-4	TRBJ2-5	ASSLYGSGGLGETQY
12	TRBV7-6	TRBJ1-1	ASSMTGVWTEAF
12	TRBV28	TRBJ1-5	ASSGGTGLQPQH
14	TRBV10-1	TRBJ2-7	ASSETRLAGAYEQY
11	TRBV10-3	TRBJ1-2	ATTGNWDYGYT
11	TRBV7-8	TRBJ1-2	ASSLETNYGYT
13	TRBV29-1	TRBJ1-2	SVESRSRSNYGYT
11	TRBV7-3	TRBJ2-3	ASSHEGRDTQY
11	TRBV6-5	TRBJ1-5	ASSYSFATPQH
13	TRBV28	TRBJ2-1	ASTTDRKIYNEQF
13	TRBV27	TRBJ1-1	ASHRGQSFDTEAF
14	TRBV19	TRBJ1-5	ASSINSYTTNQPQH
14	TRBV7-9	TRBJ2-2	ASSPYRESATGELF
13	TRBV27	TRBJ2-3	ASSSPGQGSDTQY
12	TRBV28	TRBJ2-1	ASSLTEGANEQF
9	TRBV10-3	TRBJ1-2	AIRLNYGYT
15	TRBV25-1	TRBJ2-1	ASSELLAGVGYNEQF
13	TRBV5-1	TRBJ1-1	ASSLGEQGKTEAF
13	TRBV7-9	TRBJ2-1	ASSWGDRDLNEQF
11	TRBV19	TRBJ1-5	ASTTGRPPPQH
11	TRBV28	TRBJ2-2	ASTLPYTGELF
10	TRBV12-3/TRBV12-4	TRBJ2-7	ASSYDFYEQY
14	TRBV7-9	TRBJ1-3	ASTLEGWSSGNTIY
12	TRBV7-3	TRBJ1-2	ASSLTAVGYGYT
11	TRBV19	TRBJ1-1	ASSMGMNTEAF
13	TRBV11-1	TRBJ2-6	ASSEAEYGANVLT
13	TRBV7-8	TRBJ2-5	ASSSAADSQETQY
12	TRBV29-1	TRBJ2-7	SVPRGDSAYQQY
14	TRBV2	TRBJ2-2	ASSVSGTPNTGELF
15	TRBV28	TRBJ2-4	ASSLPRTTSPKNIQY
11	TRBV11-3	TRBJ2-2	ASSLGDIGELF
14	TRBV6-5	TRBJ1-3	ASSYGPGPSGNTIY
15	TRBV5-1	TRBJ2-3	ASSYLAGGARTDTQY
16	TRBV7-3	TRBJ2-6	ASSLAGPSSSGANVLT
14	TRBV12-3/TRBV12-4	TRBJ2-7	ASSFSSGTSYDEQY
16	TRBV4-1	TRBJ1-4	ASSQDGNFGGSNEKLF
10	TRBV7-9	TRBJ2-1	ASSQIQGEQF